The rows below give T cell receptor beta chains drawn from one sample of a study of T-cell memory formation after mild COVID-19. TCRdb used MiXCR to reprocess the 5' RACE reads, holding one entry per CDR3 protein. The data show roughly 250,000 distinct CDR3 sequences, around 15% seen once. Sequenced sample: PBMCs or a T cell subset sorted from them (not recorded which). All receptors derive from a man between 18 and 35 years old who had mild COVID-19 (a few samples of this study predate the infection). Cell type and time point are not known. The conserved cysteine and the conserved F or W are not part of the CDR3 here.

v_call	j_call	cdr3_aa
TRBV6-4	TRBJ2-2	ASSDSGDTGELF
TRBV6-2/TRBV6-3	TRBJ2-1	ASSPQGPYNEQF
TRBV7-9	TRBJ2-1	ASRARTSGISEQF
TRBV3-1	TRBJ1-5	ASSQSDRGFGQPQH
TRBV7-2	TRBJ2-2	ASSRLHHRGDGELF
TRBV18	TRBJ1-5	ASSPRAPYQTQH
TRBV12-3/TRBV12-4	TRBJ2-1	ASKSRGKNEQF
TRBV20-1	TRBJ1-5	SARQGGQPQH
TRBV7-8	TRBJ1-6	ASSMAGQSNSPLH
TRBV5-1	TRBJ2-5	ASSLRDRGRQTQY
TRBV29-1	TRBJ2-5	SGRQGRQETQY
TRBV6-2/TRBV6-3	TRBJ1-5	ASSLSAYSNQPQH
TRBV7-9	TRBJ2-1	ASSPRDMGRSNEQF
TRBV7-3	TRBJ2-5	ASSLGGHSRGETQY
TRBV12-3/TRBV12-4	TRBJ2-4	ASSRTAKNIQY
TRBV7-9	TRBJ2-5	ASSLEGLQETQY
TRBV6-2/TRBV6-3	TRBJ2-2	ASRTTGRRNTGELF